Listed below are T cell receptor beta chains from one sample, sequenced in a study of beta chain features in type 1 diabetes. The data were produced by immunoSEQ multiplex PCR, yet TCRdb's version contains in-frame clones alone and is incomplete. The sample includes about 370,000 clones, over 9% seen only once; the top ten take roughly 0.6%. The specimen sequenced was central memory CD4+ T cells from blood. The receptors derive from a young man with type 1 diabetes. CDR3s include the opening cysteine and the closing phenylalanine or tryptophan. D genes are given only for firm matches. Size values are once, few and many counts, or a class for expanded clones, and some rows have none.

d_call clone_size j_call v_call cdr3_aa cdr3_nt
- - TRBJ2-3 TRBV7-2 CASSLMGGWADTQYF TGTGCCAGCAGCTTGATGGGAGGTTGGGCAGATACGCAGTATTTT
TRBD2 few TRBJ2-1 TRBV5-6 CASRQTSGRRNEQFF TGTGCCAGCAGACAAACTAGCGGGAGGAGGAATGAGCAGTTCTTC
TRBD1 few TRBJ1-4 TRBV6-5 CASSYSNRGSEKLFF TGTGCCAGCAGTTACTCGAACAGGGGAAGTGAAAAACTGTTTTTT
- - TRBJ2-2 TRBV30 CAWSVLLEDGELFF TGTGCCTGGAGTGTACTACTAGAGGACGGGGAGCTGTTTTTT
- few TRBJ1-4 TRBV5-1 CASSVQGGDEKLFF TGCGCCAGCAGCGTACAGGGAGGGGATGAAAAACTGTTTTTT
- few TRBJ2-6 TRBV11-3 CASSQGFSGANVLTF TGTGCCAGCTCGCAGGGGTTCTCTGGGGCCAACGTCCTGACTTTC
TRBD2 few TRBJ2-5 TRBV11-2 CASSPAGVLQETQYF TGTGCCAGCAGCCCCGCGGGAGTCTTACAAGAGACCCAGTACTTC
- - TRBJ1-1 TRBV5-1 CASSQDGAIGAFF TGCGCCAGCAGTCAGGACGGGGCTATCGGAGCTTTCTTT
- - TRBJ2-7 TRBV7-7 CASSSGRDAEQYF TGTGCCAGCAGTTCAGGCAGGGACGCGGAGCAGTACTTC
- - TRBJ2-7 TRBV2 CASSDRVNGQYF TGTGCCAGCAGTGACAGGGTTAATGGGCAGTACTTC
- few TRBJ1-5 TRBV7-3 CASSLSGTGQPQHF TGTGCCAGCAGCTTATCAGGGACGGGTCAGCCCCAGCATTTT
- once TRBJ1-6 TRBV30 CAWRSASRNSPLHF TGTGCCTGGAGAAGCGCCAGCCGAAATTCACCCCTCCACTTT
- - TRBJ1-1 TRBV10-3 CAISESTREGMNTEAFF TGTGCCATCAGTGAGTCGACTCGGGAGGGGATGAACACTGAAGCTTTCTTT
TRBD2 - TRBJ2-1 TRBV5-1 CASSQVGGRGFDEQFF TGCGCCAGCAGCCAAGTCGGCGGGAGGGGATTCGATGAGCAGTTCTTC
TRBD1 few TRBJ2-5 TRBV5-4 CASSPDRDRGPGTQYF TGTGCCAGCAGCCCAGACCGGGACAGGGGCCCGGGGACCCAGTACTTC
- - TRBJ2-5 TRBV25-1 CASSRDQETQYF TGTGCCAGCAGCCGTGACCAAGAGACCCAGTACTTC
TRBD1 few TRBJ2-7 TRBV4-1 CASSLGQGKYTYEQYF TGCGCCAGCAGCCTGGGACAGGGGAAGTATACCTACGAGCAGTACTTC
TRBD2 - TRBJ2-1 TRBV5-6 CASSRGGEQFF TGTGCCAGCAGCCGCGGGGGTGAGCAGTTCTTC
- - TRBJ1-1 TRBV29-1 CSVSRGMNTEAFF TGCAGCGTGTCCCGGGGCATGAACACTGAAGCTTTCTTT
- few TRBJ1-2 TRBV10-3 CAITPGLPINYGYTF TGTGCCATCACCCCGGGACTCCCGATTAACTATGGCTACACCTTC
- - TRBJ2-7 TRBV20-1 CSARAQEGAF TGCAGTGCTAGAGCCCAGGAGGGCGCCTTC
- - TRBJ2-7 TRBV7-2 CASSPGQSSSEQYF TGTGCCAGCAGCCCCGGACAGAGCTCCTCCGAGCAGTACTTC
- - TRBJ2-5 TRBV7-2 CASSLTLGPQETQYF TGTGCCAGCAGCTTAACGTTGGGGCCCCAAGAGACCCAGTACTTC
- many TRBJ1-3 TRBV5-4 CASSLPGGSGNTIYF TGTGCCAGCAGCTTGCCCGGGGGCTCTGGAAACACCATATATTTT
TRBD2 many TRBJ2-3 TRBV5-4 CASSLGLAGPLSTDTQYF TGTGCCAGCAGTTTGGGACTAGCGGGACCGCTTAGCACAGATACGCAGTATTTT
- few TRBJ2-3 TRBV6-6 CASTPGGIGTDTQYF TGTGCCAGCACCCCTGGGGGTATAGGCACAGATACGCAGTATTTT
- few TRBJ1-1 TRBV5-1 CASGDTSWDTEAFF TGCGCCAGCGGCGACACGAGTTGGGACACTGAAGCTTTCTTT
- - TRBJ1-5 TRBV6-5 CASSPRRGGNQPQHF TGTGCCAGCAGTCCACGCAGGGGCGGCAATCAGCCCCAGCATTTT
TRBD2 few TRBJ2-7 TRBV28 CASSSAGTSEAEQYF TGTGCCAGCAGCTCAGCCGGGACTAGTGAGGCAGAGCAGTACTTC